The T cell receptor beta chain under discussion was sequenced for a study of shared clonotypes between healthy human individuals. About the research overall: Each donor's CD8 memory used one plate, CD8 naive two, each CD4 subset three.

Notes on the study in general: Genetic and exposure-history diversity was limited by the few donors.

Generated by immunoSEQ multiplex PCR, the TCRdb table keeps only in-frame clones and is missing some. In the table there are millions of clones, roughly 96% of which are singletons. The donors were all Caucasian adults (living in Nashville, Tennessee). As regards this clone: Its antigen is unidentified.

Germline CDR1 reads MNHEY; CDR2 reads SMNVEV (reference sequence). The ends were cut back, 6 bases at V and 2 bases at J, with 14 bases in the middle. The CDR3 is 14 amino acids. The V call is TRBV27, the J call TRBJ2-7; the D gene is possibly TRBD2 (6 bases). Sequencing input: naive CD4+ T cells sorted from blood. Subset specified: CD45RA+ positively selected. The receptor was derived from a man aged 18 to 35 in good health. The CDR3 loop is CASSLSAGTYEQYF. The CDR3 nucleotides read TGTGCCAGCAGCCTATCGGCGGGAACCTACGAGCAGTACTTC.